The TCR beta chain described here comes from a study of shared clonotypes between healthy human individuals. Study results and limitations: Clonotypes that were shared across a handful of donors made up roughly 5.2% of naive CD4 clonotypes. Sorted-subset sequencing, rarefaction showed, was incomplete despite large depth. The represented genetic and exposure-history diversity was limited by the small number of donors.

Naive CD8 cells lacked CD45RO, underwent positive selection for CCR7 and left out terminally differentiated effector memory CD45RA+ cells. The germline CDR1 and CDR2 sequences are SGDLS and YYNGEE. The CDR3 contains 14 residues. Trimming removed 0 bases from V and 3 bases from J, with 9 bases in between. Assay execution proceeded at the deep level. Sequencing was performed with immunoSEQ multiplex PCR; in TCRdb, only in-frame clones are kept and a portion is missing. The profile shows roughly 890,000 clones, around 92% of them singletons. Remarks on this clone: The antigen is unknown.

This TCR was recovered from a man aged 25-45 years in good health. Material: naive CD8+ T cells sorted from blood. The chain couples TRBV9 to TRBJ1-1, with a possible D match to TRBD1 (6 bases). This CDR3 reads CASSVDGTHTEAFF. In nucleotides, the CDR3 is TGTGCCAGCAGCGTAGATGGGACACACACTGAAGCTTTCTTT.